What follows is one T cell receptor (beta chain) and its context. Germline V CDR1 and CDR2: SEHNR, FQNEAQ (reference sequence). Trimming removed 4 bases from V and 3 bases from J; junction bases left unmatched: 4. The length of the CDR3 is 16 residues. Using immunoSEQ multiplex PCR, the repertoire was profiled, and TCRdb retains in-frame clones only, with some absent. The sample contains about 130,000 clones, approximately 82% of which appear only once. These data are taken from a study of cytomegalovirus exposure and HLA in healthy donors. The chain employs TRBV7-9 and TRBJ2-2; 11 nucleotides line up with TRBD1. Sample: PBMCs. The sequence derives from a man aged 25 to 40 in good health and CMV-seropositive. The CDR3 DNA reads TGTGCCAGCAGCTCCCTGGGACAGGGGGACACCGGGGAGCTGTTTTTT. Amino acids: CASSSLGQGDTGELFF.